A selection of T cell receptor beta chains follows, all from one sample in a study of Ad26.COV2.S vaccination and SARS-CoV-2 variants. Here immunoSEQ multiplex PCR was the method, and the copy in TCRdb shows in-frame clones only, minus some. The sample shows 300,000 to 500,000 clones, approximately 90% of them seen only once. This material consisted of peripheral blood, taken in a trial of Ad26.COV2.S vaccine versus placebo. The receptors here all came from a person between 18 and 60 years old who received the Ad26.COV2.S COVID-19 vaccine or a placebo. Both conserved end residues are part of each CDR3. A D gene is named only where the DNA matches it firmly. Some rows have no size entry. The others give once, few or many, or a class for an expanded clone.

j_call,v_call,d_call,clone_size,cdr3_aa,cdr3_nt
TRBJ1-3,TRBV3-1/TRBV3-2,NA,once,CASSQQIGEGLSGNTIYF,TGTGCCAGCAGCCAACAAATAGGTGAAGGGCTCTCTGGAAACACCATATATTTT
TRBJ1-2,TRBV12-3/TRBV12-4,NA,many,CASSQSGYGYTF,TGTGCCAGCAGTCAAAGTGGCTATGGCTACACCTTC
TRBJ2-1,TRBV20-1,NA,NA,CSASMAGTQFF,TGCAGTGCTAGTATGGCGGGGACTCAGTTCTTC
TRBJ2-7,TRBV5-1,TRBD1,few,CASSLGDREDVYEQYF,TGCGCCAGCAGCTTGGGGGACAGGGAAGACGTCTACGAGCAGTACTTC
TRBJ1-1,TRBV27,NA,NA,CASGEEGAFF,TGTGCCAGCGGGGAAGAGGGAGCTTTCTTT
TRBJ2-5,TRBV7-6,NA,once,CASSPSASQETQYF,TGTGCCAGCAGCCCTAGTGCTAGCCAAGAGACCCAGTACTTC
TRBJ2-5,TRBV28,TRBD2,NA,CASSYSGGPGETQYF,TGTGCCAGCAGTTATAGCGGGGGCCCAGGGGAGACCCAGTACTTC
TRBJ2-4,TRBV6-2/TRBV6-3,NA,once,CASSYWESIQYF,TGTGCCAGCAGTTACTGGGAAAGCATTCAGTACTTC
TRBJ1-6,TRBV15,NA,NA,CATSRDRSAYNSPLHF,TGTGCCACCAGCAGAGATAGGTCAGCCTATAATTCACCCCTCCACTTT
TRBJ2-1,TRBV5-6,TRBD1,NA,CASSSNRGSYNEQFF,TGTGCCAGCAGCTCCAACAGGGGGTCCTACAATGAGCAGTTCTTC
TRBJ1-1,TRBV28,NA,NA,CASKEGSMNTEAFF,TGTGCCAGCAAAGAGGGCTCCATGAACACTGAAGCTTTCTTT
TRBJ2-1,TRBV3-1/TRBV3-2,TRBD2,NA,CASSQDGSGGRHSYNEQFF,TGTGCCAGCAGCCAAGACGGCAGCGGGGGCCGCCATTCCTACAATGAGCAGTTCTTC
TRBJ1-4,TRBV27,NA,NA,CASSQGNEKLFF,TGTGCCAGCAGTCAAGGGAATGAAAAACTGTTTTTT
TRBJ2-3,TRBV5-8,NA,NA,CASSFISNTQYF,TGTGCCAGCAGCTTTATATCTAATACGCAGTATTTT
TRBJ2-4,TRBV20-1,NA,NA,CSARARNIQYF,TGCAGTGCTAGAGCCAGAAACATTCAGTACTTC
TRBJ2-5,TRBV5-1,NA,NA,CASSKSGQETQYF,TGCGCCAGCAGCAAGTCAGGGCAAGAGACCCAGTACTTC
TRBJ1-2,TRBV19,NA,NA,CASSIGAGAQSRGYTF,TGTGCCAGTAGTATAGGGGCAGGGGCCCAGTCGAGAGGCTACACCTTC
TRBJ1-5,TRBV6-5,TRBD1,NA,CASRGQVYSNQPQHF,TGTGCCAGCAGGGGACAGGTATATAGCAATCAGCCCCAGCATTTT
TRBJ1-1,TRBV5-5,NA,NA,CASSFEWGSTEAFF,TGTGCCAGCAGCTTCGAGTGGGGTAGTACTGAAGCTTTCTTT
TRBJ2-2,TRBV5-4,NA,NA,CASSLALRGIYGELFF,TGTGCCAGCAGCTTGGCCTTGCGGGGAATCTACGGGGAGCTGTTTTTT
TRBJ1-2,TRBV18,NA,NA,CASSPPGVLNYGYTF,TGTGCCAGCTCACCACCAGGTGTCCTTAACTATGGCTACACCTTC
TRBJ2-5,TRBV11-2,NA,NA,CASSSPAGTQYF,TGTGCCAGCAGCTCACCAGCCGGGACCCAGTACTTC
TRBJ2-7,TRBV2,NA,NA,CASREAPDPYEQYF,TGTGCCAGCAGGGAGGCCCCGGATCCCTACGAGCAGTACTTC
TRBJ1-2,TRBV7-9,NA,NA,CALKEGYGYTF,TGTGCTTTAAAGGAGGGCTATGGCTACACCTTC
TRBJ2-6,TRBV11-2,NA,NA,CASSSGGGDVAGANVLTF,TGTGCCAGCAGCTCAGGGGGGGGTGACGTGGCTGGGGCCAACGTCCTGACTTTC
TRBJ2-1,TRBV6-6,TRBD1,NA,CASTGSAGGFNEQFF,TGTGCCAGCACGGGATCGGCAGGGGGCTTCAATGAGCAGTTCTTC
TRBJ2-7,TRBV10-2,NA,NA,CASSVGNSYEQYF,TGCGCCAGCAGTGTGGGCAACTCCTACGAGCAGTACTTC
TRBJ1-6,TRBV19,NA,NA,CASSGTSYNSPLHF,TGTGCCAGCTCCGGGACCTCCTATAATTCACCCCTCCACTTT
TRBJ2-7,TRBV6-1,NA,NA,CASSEFGTTYEQYF,TGTGCCAGCAGTGAATTTGGGACAACATACGAGCAGTACTTC
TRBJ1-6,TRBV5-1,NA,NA,CASSLQGTNSPLHF,TGCGCCAGCAGCTTGCAGGGAACTAATTCACCCCTCCACTTT
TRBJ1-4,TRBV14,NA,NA,CASSQDTDEKLFF,TGTGCCAGCAGCCAAGACACGGATGAAAAACTGTTTTTT
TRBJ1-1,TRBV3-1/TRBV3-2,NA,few,CASSQGITNTEAFF,TGTGCCAGCAGCCAAGGGATCACGAACACTGAAGCTTTCTTT
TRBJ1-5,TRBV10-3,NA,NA,CAISVGELPGNQPQHF,TGTGCCATCAGTGTGGGGGAGCTACCTGGCAATCAGCCCCAGCATTTT
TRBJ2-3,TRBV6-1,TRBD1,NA,CASSGDRGSEADTQYF,TGTGCCAGCAGTGGAGACAGGGGTAGTGAGGCAGATACGCAGTATTTT
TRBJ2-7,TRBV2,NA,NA,CASSDSTVAYEQYF,TGTGCCAGCAGTGACAGTACCGTTGCCTACGAGCAGTACTTC
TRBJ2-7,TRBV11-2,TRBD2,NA,CASTGTTLTYEQYF,TGTGCCAGCACTGGGACTACCTTGACCTACGAGCAGTACTTC
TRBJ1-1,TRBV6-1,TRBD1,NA,CASSATSGVLAGGNTEAFF,TGTGCCAGCAGTGCCACATCCGGGGTTTTGGCAGGGGGGAACACTGAAGCTTTCTTT
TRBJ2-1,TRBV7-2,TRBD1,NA,CASSLRGPGYNEQFF,TGTGCCAGCAGCTTAAGGGGGCCTGGTTACAATGAGCAGTTCTTC
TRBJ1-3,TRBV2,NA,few,CASSEFGRGPNTIYF,TGTGCCAGCAGTGAGTTTGGCAGGGGTCCGAACACCATATATTTT
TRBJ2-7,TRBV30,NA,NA,CAWSVWGLGEQYF,TGTGCCTGGAGTGTATGGGGACTTGGCGAGCAGTACTTC
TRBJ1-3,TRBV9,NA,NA,CASSVSGNTIYF,TGTGCCAGCAGCGTCTCTGGAAACACCATATATTTT
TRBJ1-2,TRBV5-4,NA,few,CASSFEERGYTF,TGTGCCAGCAGCTTCGAAGAGAGGGGCTACACCTTC
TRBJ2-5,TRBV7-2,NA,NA,CASSLLIGETQYF,TGTGCCAGCAGCTTGCTAATAGGGGAGACCCAGTACTTC
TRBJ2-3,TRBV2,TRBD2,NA,CASSMTSGITDTQYF,TGTGCCAGCAGTATGACTAGCGGGATCACAGATACGCAGTATTTT
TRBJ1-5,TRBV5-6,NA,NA,CASSRVAEPQHF,TGTGCCAGCAGCCGGGTGGCTGAGCCCCAGCATTTT